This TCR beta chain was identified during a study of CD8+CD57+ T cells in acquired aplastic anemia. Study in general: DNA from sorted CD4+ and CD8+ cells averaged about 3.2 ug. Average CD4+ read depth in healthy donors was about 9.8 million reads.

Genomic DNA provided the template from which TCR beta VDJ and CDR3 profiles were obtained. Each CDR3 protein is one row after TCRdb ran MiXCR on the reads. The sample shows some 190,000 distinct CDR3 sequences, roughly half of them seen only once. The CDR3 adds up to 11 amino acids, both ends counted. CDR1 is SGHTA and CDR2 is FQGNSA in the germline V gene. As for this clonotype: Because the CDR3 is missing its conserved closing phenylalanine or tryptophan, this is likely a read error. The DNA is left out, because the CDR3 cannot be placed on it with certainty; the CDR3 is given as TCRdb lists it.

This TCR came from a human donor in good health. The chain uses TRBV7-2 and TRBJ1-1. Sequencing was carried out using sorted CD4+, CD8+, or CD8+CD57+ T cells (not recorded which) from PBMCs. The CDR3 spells CASSLYAEFKL.